The rows below give T cell receptor beta chains drawn from one sample of a study of T cells in Graves' hyperthyroidism and ophthalmopathy. Using its own MiXCR run on the multiplex PCR reads, TCRdb lists one record per CDR3 protein. This sample carries around 600,000 distinct CDR3 sequences, approximately 14% of them seen once, and the ten largest clones take around 12%. The specimen was blood. All receptors come from a woman aged 45-60 years with Graves' ophthalmopathy. Both conserved end residues are part of each CDR3. The D gene is left open where the match is weak. Size values are once, few and many counts, or a class for expanded clones, and some rows have none.

clone_size,d_call,j_call,v_call,cdr3_length,cdr3_aa,cdr3_nt
many,NA,TRBJ2-5,TRBV6-1,13,CASTGTFQETQYF,TGTGCCAGCACGGGTACCTTCCAAGAGACCCAGTACTTC
NA,TRBD1,TRBJ2-3,TRBV6-2/TRBV6-3,19,CASSYQVRGPRTGLDTQYF,TGTGCCAGCAGTTATCAGGTCCGGGGTCCCAGGACAGGGCTCGATACGCAGTATTTT
many,TRBD1,TRBJ2-7,TRBV28,14,CASSSGTDTYEQYF,TGTGCCAGCAGCTCCGGGACAGACACCTACGAGCAGTACTTC
few,NA,TRBJ2-7,TRBV4-2,16,CASSQDPYESSYEQYF,TGTGCCAGCAGCCAAGATCCCTACGAGAGCTCCTACGAGCAGTACTTC
NA,TRBD2,TRBJ2-7,TRBV24-1,15,CATSEGGGSSYEQYF,TGTGCCACCAGTGAGGGGGGAGGGTCCTCCTACGAGCAGTACTTC
few,TRBD1,TRBJ2-5,TRBV5-1,15,CASSLGQGAQETQYF,TGCGCCAGCAGCTTGGGACAGGGGGCCCAGGAGACCCAGTACTTC
many,NA,TRBJ2-1,TRBV20-1,15,CSARDKGLRWNEQFF,TGCAGTGCTAGAGATAAGGGACTCCGATGGAATGAGCAGTTCTTC
many,NA,TRBJ2-2,TRBV9,14,CASSVAGPVGELFF,TGTGCCAGCAGCGTAGCAGGGCCCGTCGGGGAGCTGTTTTTT
few,NA,TRBJ1-6,TRBV12-3/TRBV12-4,16,CASSQHAGTGNSPLHF,TGTGCCAGCAGCCAACATGCCGGGACGGGGAATTCACCCCTCCACTTT
NA,TRBD2,TRBJ2-7,TRBV29-1,12,CSAGGGSYEQYF,TGCAGCGCCGGTGGCGGGAGTTACGAGCAGTACTTC
many,TRBD2,TRBJ2-7,TRBV28,15,CASSLIGLAGVEQYF,TGTGCCAGCAGTTTAATAGGACTAGCGGGAGTCGAGCAGTACTTC
many,TRBD2,TRBJ2-1,TRBV7-9,15,CASSLRGGSSLEQFF,TGTGCCAGCAGCTTACGTGGCGGGAGTTCACTTGAGCAGTTCTTC
NA,TRBD2,TRBJ2-7,TRBV4-1,15,CASSQKIAGVDEQYF,TGCGCCAGCAGCCAGAAGATAGCGGGAGTGGACGAGCAGTACTTC
many,NA,TRBJ1-4,TRBV7-2,14,CASSLSRQNEKLFF,TGTGCCAGCAGCTTATCGCGGCAGAATGAAAAACTGTTTTTT
many,NA,TRBJ1-1,TRBV5-1,13,CASSPQLNTEAFF,TGCGCCAGCAGTCCCCAATTGAACACTGAAGCTTTCTTT
many,NA,TRBJ2-5,TRBV24-1,15,CATSDFLQNQETQYF,TGTGCCACCAGTGATTTCTTACAGAACCAAGAGACCCAGTACTTC
many,NA,TRBJ1-5,TRBV6-2/TRBV6-3,16,CASSYDASSGNQPQHF,TGTGCCAGCAGTTACGACGCGTCTTCGGGCAATCAGCCCCAGCATTTT
many,NA,TRBJ2-7,TRBV2,13,CASSEVGSGEQYF,TGTGCCAGCAGTGAGGTTGGCAGTGGCGAGCAGTACTTC
many,TRBD2,TRBJ2-3,TRBV28,17,CASSLGAAGENTDTQYF,TGTGCCAGCAGTTTAGGGGCAGCGGGAGAGAACACAGATACGCAGTATTTT
NA,TRBD2,TRBJ2-2,TRBV7-8,15,CASSLGTRAGGELFF,TGTGCCAGCAGCTTAGGGACTAGAGCGGGCGGGGAGCTGTTTTTT